The rows below give T cell receptor beta chains drawn from one sample of a study of T cells in Graves' hyperthyroidism and ophthalmopathy. MiXCR, run by TCRdb on the multiplex PCR reads, gives a single entry per CDR3 protein. The sample has a few hundred thousand distinct CDR3 sequences, around 15% seen once. What was sequenced was blood. Receptors were obtained from a woman aged 50 to 65 with Graves' hyperthyroidism that later progressed to Graves' ophthalmopathy. The CDR3 runs from the conserved cysteine through the conserved F or W. Fields, in order: V gene, J gene, CDR3 protein.

v_gene: TRBV28; j_gene: TRBJ1-6; CDR3aa: CASSQGSPLHF
v_gene: TRBV9; j_gene: TRBJ1-1; CDR3aa: CASSVAWGADTEAFF
v_gene: TRBV20-1; j_gene: TRBJ2-5; CDR3aa: CSAREGGRETQYF
v_gene: TRBV6-1; j_gene: TRBJ2-7; CDR3aa: CASKSSARLLRQQSSYEQYF
v_gene: TRBV5-1; j_gene: TRBJ1-1; CDR3aa: CASSTPGGGSTEAFF
v_gene: TRBV5-1; j_gene: TRBJ2-7; CDR3aa: CASSLEGVLDEQYF
v_gene: TRBV29-1; j_gene: TRBJ1-3; CDR3aa: CSVEERDNLGNTIYF
v_gene: TRBV19; j_gene: TRBJ2-3; CDR3aa: CASRSGGTDTQYF
v_gene: TRBV7-9; j_gene: TRBJ2-3; CDR3aa: CASSFTSGSKVDTQYF
v_gene: TRBV28; j_gene: TRBJ1-1; CDR3aa: CASSWGGLQAFF
v_gene: TRBV6-1; j_gene: TRBJ1-2; CDR3aa: CASSSTNYGYTF
v_gene: TRBV7-3; j_gene: TRBJ2-2; CDR3aa: CASSLMRPRSGQPYTGELFF
v_gene: TRBV5-1; j_gene: TRBJ1-1; CDR3aa: CASSYWGRNTEAFF
v_gene: TRBV6-1; j_gene: TRBJ2-7; CDR3aa: CASSSDRGRRAYEQYF
v_gene: TRBV4-1; j_gene: TRBJ2-2; CDR3aa: CASSQPAPGDLNTGELFF
v_gene: TRBV5-8; j_gene: TRBJ1-6; CDR3aa: CASSPYKGNNSPLHF
v_gene: TRBV2; j_gene: TRBJ1-5; CDR3aa: CASSDRGRQPQHF
v_gene: TRBV11-2; j_gene: TRBJ2-1; CDR3aa: CASSLALSGSYNEQFF
v_gene: TRBV2; j_gene: TRBJ2-1; CDR3aa: CASSEAGVLYNEQFF
v_gene: TRBV10-3; j_gene: TRBJ2-5; CDR3aa: CAIRQSGQGEQEIQYF
v_gene: TRBV18; j_gene: TRBJ2-1; CDR3aa: CASRSTYLANEQFF
v_gene: TRBV28; j_gene: TRBJ2-7; CDR3aa: CASSYVAGGGEQYF
v_gene: TRBV29-1; j_gene: TRBJ2-6; CDR3aa: CSVDGTGGSGANVLTF
v_gene: TRBV7-9; j_gene: TRBJ2-7; CDR3aa: CASSLWYGTRPHEQYF